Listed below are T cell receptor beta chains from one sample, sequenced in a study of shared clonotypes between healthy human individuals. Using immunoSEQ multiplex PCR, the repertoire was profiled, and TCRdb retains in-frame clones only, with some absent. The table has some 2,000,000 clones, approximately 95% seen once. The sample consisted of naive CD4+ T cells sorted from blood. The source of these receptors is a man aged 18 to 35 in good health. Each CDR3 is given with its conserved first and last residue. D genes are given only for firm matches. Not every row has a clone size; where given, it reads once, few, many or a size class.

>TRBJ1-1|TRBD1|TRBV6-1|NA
CASSERGTGKTEAFF
TGTGCCAGCAGTGAAAGGGGGACAGGGAAGACTGAAGCTTTCTTT
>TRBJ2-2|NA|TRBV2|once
CASSVRGGNTGELFF
TGTGCCAGCAGTGTACGTGGAGGGAACACCGGGGAGCTGTTTTTT
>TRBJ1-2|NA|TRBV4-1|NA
CASSQLGGNYGYTF
TGCGCCAGCAGCCAATTGGGAGGTAACTATGGCTACACCTTC
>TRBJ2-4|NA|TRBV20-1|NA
CSANPSNIQYF
TGCAGTGCTAATCCCTCAAACATTCAGTACTTC
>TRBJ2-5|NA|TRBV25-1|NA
CASSEWEEETQYF
TGTGCCAGCAGTGAATGGGAGGAAGAGACCCAGTACTTC
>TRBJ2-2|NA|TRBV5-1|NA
CASSTEGPGGELFF
TGCGCCAGCAGCACGGAGGGGCCCGGCGGGGAGCTGTTTTTT
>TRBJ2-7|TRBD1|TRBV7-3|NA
CASSFTGTGVYEQYF
TGTGCCAGCAGCTTTACCGGGACAGGGGTGTACGAGCAGTACTTC
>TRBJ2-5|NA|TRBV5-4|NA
CASSLGGVGQETQYF
TGTGCCAGCAGCCTCGGGGGAGTGGGGCAAGAGACCCAGTACTTC
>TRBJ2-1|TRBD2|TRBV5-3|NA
CARSRRAGVSYNEQFF
TGTGCCAGAAGCCGTCGAGCGGGAGTGTCCTACAATGAGCAGTTCTTC
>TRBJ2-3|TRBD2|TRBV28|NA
CASSLPGGRRDTQYF
TGTGCCAGCAGTTTACCGGGGGGTCGGAGAGATACGCAGTATTTT
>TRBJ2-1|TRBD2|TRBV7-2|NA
CASSLGREGYNEQFF
TGTGCCAGCAGCTTAGGTCGGGAGGGATACAATGAGCAGTTCTTC
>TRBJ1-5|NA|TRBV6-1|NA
CASTESGESQHF
TGTGCCAGCACGGAAAGCGGAGAATCCCAGCATTTT
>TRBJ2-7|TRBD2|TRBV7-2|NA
CASSLEAGYEQYF
TGTGCCAGCAGCTTAGAAGCGGGATACGAGCAGTACTTC
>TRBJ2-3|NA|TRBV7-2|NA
CASSLGGPDTQYF
TGTGCCAGCAGCTTAGGGGGCCCAGATACGCAGTATTTT
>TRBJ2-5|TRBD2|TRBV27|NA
CASSLSTRLAGGGMYQETQYF
TGTGCCAGCAGTTTATCTACCCGGCTAGCGGGAGGGGGAATGTACCAAGAGACCCAGTACTTC
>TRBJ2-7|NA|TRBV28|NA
CASSFGAGVQYF
TGTGCCAGCAGCTTTGGAGCAGGGGTGCAGTACTTC
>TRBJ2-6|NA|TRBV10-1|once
CASSEGGSGANVLTF
TGCGCCAGCAGTGAAGGAGGGTCTGGGGCCAACGTCCTGACTTTC
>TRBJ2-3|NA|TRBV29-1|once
CSVGKGGTDTQYF
TGCAGCGTGGGGAAGGGTGGGACAGATACGCAGTATTTT
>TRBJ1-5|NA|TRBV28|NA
CASSSQQGVRNQPQHF
TGTGCCAGCAGTTCCCAACAGGGTGTTCGCAATCAGCCCCAGCATTTT
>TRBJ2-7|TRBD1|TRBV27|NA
CASSTVGDRGHEQYF
TGTGCCAGCAGCACCGTGGGGGACAGGGGTCACGAGCAGTACTTC
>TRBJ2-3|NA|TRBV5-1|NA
CASSRGQSTDTQYF
TGCGCCAGCAGCCGAGGACAGTCAACAGATACGCAGTATTTT
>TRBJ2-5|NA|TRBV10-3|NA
CAISGSAGRQQETQYF
TGTGCCATCAGTGGTTCTGCGGGAAGGCAGCAAGAGACCCAGTACTTC
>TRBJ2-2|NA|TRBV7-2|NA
CASSLGAGWTGELFF
TGTGCCAGCAGCTTAGGGGCCGGGTGGACCGGGGAGCTGTTTTTT
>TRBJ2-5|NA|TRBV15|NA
CATSRALDFQETQYF
TGTGCCACCAGCAGAGCTCTCGACTTCCAAGAGACCCAGTACTTC
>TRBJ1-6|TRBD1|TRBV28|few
CASRGQVSYNSPLHF
TGTGCCAGCAGGGGACAGGTCTCCTATAATTCACCCCTCCACTTT
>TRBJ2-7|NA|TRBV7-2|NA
CASSLWGEDEQYF
TGTGCCAGCAGCTTGTGGGGGGAAGACGAGCAGTACTTC